The source of this T cell receptor beta chain is a study of cytotoxic CD8 clonotypes in ibrutinib-treated CLL. About this clone itself: What it binds is not known.

Profiled with immunoSEQ multiplex PCR; TCRdb holds only in-frame clones, not every one. Found here are 110,000 to 150,000 clones, 80% to 95% of them singletons; the top ten hold more than 10%. The CDR3 is 17 amino acids. V lost 3 bases, J lost 0 bases, and 14 bases lay in between. The germline gives CDR1 ENHRY, CDR2 SYGVKD. The study's findings and limits: Public clonotypes were uncommon and contracted or stayed stable on treatment.

The receptor's source is a human donor with chronic lymphocytic leukemia. The sample was PBMCs, taken after 12 months of ibrutinib treatment. The chain couples TRBV10-3 to TRBJ2-2; perhaps TRBD2 as D (5 bases). CDR3 loop: CAISESGGLSNTGELFF. In DNA, the CDR3 is TGTGCCATCAGTGAATCCGGCGGGCTTTCGAACACCGGGGAGCTGTTTTTT.